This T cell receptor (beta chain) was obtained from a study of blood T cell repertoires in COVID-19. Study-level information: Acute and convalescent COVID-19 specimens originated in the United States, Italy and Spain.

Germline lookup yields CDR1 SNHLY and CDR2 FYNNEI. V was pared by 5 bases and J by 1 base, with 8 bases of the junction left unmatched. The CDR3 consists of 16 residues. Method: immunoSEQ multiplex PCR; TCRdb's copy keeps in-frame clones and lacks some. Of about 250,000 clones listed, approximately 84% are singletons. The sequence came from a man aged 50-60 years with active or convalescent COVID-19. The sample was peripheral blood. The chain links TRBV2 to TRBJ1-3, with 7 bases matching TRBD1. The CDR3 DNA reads TGTGCCAGCAGTCTGGGTCAGGGGGGATCTGGAAACACCATATATTTT. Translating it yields CASSLGQGGSGNTIYF.